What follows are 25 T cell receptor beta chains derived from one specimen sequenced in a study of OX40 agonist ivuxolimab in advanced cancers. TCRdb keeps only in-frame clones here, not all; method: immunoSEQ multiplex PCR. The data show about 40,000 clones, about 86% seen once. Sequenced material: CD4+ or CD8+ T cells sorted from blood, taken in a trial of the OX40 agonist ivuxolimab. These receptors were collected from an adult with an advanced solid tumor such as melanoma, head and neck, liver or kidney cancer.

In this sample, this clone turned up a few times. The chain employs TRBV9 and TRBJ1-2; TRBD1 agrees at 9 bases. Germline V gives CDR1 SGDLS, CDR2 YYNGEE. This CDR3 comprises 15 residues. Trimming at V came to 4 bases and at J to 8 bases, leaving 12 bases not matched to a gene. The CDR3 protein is CASSPGTGTWGGYTF. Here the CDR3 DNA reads TGTGCCAGCAGCCCCGGGACAGGGACTTGGGGAGGCTACACCTTC.

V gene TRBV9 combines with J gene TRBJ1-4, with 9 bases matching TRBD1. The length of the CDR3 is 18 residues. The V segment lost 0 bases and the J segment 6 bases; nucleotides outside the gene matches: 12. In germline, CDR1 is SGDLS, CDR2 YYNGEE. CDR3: CASSVELGEGQGDEKLFF. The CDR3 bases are TGTGCCAGCAGCGTAGAGTTGGGGGAGGGACAGGGTGATGAAAAACTGTTTTTT.

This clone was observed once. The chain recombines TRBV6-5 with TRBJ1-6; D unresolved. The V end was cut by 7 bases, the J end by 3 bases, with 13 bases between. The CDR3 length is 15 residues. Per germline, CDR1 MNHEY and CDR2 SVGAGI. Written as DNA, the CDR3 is TGTGCCAGCACCCTAGACGGAAACTATAATTCACCCCTCCACTTT. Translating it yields CASTLDGNYNSPLHF.

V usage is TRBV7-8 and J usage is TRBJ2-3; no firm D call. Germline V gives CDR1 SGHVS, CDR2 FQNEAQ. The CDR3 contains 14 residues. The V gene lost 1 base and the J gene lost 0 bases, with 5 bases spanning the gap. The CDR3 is CASSLETSTDTQYF. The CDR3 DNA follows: TGTGCCAGCAGCTTAGAGACTAGCACAGATACGCAGTATTTT.

The CDR3 DNA is TGTGCCAGCAGCTTGGCGGTAGATACGCAGTATTTT. This encodes CASSLAVDTQYF. This chain connects TRBV5-5 to TRBJ2-3; D unresolved. Trimming took 0 bases from V and 5 from J, leaving 4 bases between them. The CDR3 sequence is 12 residues long. Germline loops: CDR1 SGHKS, CDR2 YYEKEE (reference sequence).

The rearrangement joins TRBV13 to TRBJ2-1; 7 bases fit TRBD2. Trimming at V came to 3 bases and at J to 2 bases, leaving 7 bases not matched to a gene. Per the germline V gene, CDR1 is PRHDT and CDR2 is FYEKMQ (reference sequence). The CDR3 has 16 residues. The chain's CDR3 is CASSLGGTVPYNEQFF. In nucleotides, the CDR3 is TGTGCCAGCAGCTTGGGGGGGACGGTTCCCTACAATGAGCAGTTCTTC.

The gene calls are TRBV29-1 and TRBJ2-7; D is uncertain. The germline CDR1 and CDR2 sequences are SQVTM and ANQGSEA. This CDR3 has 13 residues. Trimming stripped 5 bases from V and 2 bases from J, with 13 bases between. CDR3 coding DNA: TGCAGCGTTAGTCCGGAGTCAACCTACGAGCAGTACTTC. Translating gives CSVSPESTYEQYF.

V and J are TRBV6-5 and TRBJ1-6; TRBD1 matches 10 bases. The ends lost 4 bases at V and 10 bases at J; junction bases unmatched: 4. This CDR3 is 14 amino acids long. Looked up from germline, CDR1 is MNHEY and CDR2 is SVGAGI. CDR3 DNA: TGTGCCAGCAGTTTAGGGGACAGGGGCTCACCCCTCCACTTT. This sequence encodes CASSLGDRGSPLHF.

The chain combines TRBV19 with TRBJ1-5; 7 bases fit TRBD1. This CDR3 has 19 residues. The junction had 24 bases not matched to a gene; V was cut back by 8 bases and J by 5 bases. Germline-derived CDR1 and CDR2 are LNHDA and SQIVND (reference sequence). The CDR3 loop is CASEGEFSAGTVEDQPQHF. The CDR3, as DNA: TGTGCCAGTGAGGGTGAATTTTCGGCTGGGACAGTTGAGGATCAGCCCCAGCATTTT.

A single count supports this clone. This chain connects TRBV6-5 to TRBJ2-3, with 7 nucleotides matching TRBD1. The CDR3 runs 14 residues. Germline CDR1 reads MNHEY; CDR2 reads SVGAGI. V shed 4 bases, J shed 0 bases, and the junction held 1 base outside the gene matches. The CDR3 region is CASSSTGSTDTQYF. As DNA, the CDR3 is TGTGCCAGCAGTTCGACAGGGAGCACAGATACGCAGTATTTT.

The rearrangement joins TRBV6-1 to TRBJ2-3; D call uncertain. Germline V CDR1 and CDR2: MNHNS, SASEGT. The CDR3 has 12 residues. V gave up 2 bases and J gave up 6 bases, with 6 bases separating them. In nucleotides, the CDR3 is TGTGCCAGCAGTGAAAGGTTGGATACGCAGTATTTT. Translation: CASSERLDTQYF.

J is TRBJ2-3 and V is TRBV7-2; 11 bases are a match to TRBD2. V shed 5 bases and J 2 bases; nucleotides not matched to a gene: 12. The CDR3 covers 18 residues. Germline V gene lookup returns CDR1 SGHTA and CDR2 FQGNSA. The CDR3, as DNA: TGTGCCAGCAGCAATAGCCGGGCTAGCGGGGGGAACACAGATACGCAGTATTTT. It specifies CASSNSRASGGNTDTQYF.

The CDR3 region is CASSLVGPKTLEAFF. The DNA for the CDR3 is TGCGCCAGCAGCTTGGTAGGACCAAAAACCCTTGAAGCTTTCTTT. This chain links TRBV5-1 with TRBJ1-1; D unresolved. Germline V gene sequence: CDR1 SGHRS, CDR2 YFSETQ. Trimming took 0 bases from V and 7 from J, leaving 16 bases between them. This CDR3 has 15 residues.

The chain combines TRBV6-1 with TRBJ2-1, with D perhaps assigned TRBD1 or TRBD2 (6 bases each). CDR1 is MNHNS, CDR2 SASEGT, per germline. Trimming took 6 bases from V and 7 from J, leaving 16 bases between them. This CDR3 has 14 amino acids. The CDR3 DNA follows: TGTGCCAGCAGCAGGGGTGATAGCGGAAATGAGCAGTTCTTC. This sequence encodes CASSRGDSGNEQFF.

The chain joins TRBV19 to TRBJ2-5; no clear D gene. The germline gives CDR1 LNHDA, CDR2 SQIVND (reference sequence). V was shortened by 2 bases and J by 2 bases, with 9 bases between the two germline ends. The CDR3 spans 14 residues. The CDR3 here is CASSIWAEQETQYF. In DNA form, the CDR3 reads TGTGCCAGTAGTATATGGGCGGAACAAGAGACCCAGTACTTC. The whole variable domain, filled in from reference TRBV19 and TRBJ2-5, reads DGGITQSPKYLFRKEGQNVTLSCEQNLNHDAMYWYRQDPGQGLRLIYYSQIVNDFQKGDIAEGYSVSREKKESFPLTVTSAQKNPTAFYLCASSIWAEQETQYFGPGTRLLVL.

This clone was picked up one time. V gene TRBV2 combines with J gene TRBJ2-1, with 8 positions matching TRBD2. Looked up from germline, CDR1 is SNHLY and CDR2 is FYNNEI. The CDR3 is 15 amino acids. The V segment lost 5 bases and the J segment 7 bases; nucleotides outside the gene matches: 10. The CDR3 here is CASSPGLGRVNEQFF. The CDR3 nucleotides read TGTGCCAGCAGTCCGGGACTAGGGCGGGTGAATGAGCAGTTCTTC.

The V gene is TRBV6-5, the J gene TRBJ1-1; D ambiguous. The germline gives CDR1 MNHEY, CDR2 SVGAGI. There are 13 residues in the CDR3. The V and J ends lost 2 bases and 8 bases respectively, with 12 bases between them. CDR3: CASSYRHDGEAFF. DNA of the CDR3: TGTGCCAGCAGTTACCGACACGACGGCGAAGCTTTCTTT.

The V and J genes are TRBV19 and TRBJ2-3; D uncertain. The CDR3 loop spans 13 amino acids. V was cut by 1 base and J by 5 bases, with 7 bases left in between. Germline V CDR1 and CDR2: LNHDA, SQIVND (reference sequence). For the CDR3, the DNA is TGTGCCAGTAGTATAGGCTCGAGAGATACGCAGTATTTT. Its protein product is CASSIGSRDTQYF. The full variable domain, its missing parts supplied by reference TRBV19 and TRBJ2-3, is DGGITQSPKYLFRKEGQNVTLSCEQNLNHDAMYWYRQDPGQGLRLIYYSQIVNDFQKGDIAEGYSVSREKKESFPLTVTSAQKNPTAFYLCASSIGSRDTQYFGPGTRLTVL.

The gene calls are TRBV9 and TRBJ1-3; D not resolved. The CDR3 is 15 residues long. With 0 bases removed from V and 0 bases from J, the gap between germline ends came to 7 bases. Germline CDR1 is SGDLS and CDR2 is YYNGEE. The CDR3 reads CASSVGTDSGNTIYF. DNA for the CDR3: TGTGCCAGCAGCGTAGGAACAGACTCTGGAAACACCATATATTTT.

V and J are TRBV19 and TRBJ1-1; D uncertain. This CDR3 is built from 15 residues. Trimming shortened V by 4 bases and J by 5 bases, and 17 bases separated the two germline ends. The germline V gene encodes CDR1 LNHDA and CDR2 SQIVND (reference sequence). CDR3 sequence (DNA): TGTGCCAGTAGTAAACGGCGGGCAGACTTTACTGAAGCTTTCTTT. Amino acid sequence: CASSKRRADFTEAFF. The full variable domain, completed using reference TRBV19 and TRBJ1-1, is DGGITQSPKYLFRKEGQNVTLSCEQNLNHDAMYWYRQDPGQGLRLIYYSQIVNDFQKGDIAEGYSVSREKKESFPLTVTSAQKNPTAFYLCASSKRRADFTEAFFGQGTRLTVV.

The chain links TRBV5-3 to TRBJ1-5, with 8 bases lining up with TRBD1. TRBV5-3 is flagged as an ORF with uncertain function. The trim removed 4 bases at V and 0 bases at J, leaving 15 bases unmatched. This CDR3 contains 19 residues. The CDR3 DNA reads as TGTGCCAGAAGCCCCCAGATGGACAGGGAATTTTATAGCAATCAGCCCCAGCATTTT. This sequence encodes CARSPQMDREFYSNQPQHF.

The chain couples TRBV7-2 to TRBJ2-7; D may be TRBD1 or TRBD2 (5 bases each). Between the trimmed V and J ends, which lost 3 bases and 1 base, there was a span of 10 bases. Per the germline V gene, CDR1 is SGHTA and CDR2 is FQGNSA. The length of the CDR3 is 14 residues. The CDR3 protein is CASSLGTQSYEQYF. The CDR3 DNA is TGTGCCAGCAGCTTGGGGACGCAATCCTACGAGCAGTACTTC.

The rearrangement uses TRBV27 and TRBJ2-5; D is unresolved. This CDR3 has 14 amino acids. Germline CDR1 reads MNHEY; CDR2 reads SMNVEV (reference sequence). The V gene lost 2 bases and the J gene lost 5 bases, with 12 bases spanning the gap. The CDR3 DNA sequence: TGTGCCAGCAGTTTAAGTCTAGTTGGGGAGACCCAGTACTTC. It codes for CASSLSLVGETQYF.

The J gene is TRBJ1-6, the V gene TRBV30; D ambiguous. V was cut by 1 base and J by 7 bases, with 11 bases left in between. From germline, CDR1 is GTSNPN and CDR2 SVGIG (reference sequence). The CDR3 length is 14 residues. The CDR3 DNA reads TGTGCCTGGAGTGAAGGGAGAGGGAATTCACCCCTCCACTTT. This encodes CAWSEGRGNSPLHF.

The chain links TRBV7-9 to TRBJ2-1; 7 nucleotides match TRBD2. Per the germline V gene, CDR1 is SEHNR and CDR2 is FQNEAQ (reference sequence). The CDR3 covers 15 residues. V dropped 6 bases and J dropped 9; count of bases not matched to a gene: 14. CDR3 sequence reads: CASSRVGGLGGEQFF. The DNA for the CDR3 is TGTGCCAGCAGTCGAGTAGGCGGACTAGGAGGTGAGCAGTTCTTC. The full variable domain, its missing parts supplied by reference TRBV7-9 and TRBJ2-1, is DTGVSQNPRHKITKRGQNVTFRCDPISEHNRLYWYRQTLGQGPEFLTYFQNEAQLEKSRLLSDRFSAERPKGSFSTLEIQRTEQGDSAMYLCASSRVGGLGGEQFFGPGTRLTVL.